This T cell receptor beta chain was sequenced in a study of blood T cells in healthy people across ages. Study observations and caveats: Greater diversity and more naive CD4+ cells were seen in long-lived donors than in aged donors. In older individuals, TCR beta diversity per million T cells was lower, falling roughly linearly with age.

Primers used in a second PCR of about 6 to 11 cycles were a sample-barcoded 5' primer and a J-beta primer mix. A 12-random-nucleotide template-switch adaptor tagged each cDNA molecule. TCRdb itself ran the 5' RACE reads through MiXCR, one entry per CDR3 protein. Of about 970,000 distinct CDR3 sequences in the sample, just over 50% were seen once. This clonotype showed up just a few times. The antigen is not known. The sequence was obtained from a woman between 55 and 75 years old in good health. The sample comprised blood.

CDR3 residues: CSVEYLAGSYYEQYF. The CDR3 bases are TGCAGCGTTGAATACCTAGCGGGAAGTTACTACGAGCAGTACTTC. V and J are TRBV29-1 and TRBJ2-7; 9 bases are shared with TRBD2. V was pared by 2 bases and J by 3 bases, with 8 bases of the junction left unmatched. The V gene's germline CDR1 is SQVTM and CDR2 ANQGSEA. The CDR3 is made up of 15 amino acids.